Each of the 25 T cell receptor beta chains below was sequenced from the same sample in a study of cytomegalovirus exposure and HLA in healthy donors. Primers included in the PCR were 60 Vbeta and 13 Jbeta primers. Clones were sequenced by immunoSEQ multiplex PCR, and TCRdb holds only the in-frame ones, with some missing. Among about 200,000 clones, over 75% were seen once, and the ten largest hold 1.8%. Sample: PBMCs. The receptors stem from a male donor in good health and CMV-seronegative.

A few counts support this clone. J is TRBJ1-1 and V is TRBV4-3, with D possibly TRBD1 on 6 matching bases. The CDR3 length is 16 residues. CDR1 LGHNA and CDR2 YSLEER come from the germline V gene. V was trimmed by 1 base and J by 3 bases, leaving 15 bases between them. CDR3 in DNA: TGCGCCAGCAGCCAAGGCTCACAGGGAAGGGACACTGAAGCTTTCTTT. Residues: CASSQGSQGRDTEAFF.

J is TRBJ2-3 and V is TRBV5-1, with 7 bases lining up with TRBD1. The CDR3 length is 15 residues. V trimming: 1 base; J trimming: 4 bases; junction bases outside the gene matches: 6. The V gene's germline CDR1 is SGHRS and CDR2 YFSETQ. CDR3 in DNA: TGCGCCAGCAGCTTGACAGGGGTAGTGCCAGATACGCAGTATTTT. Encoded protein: CASSLTGVVPDTQYF. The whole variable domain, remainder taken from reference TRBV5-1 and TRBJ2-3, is KAGVTQTPRYLIKTRGQQVTLSCSPISGHRSVSWYQQTPGQGLQFLFEYFSETQRNKGNFPGRFSGRQFSNSRSEMNVSTLELGDSALYLCASSLTGVVPDTQYFGPGTRLTVL.

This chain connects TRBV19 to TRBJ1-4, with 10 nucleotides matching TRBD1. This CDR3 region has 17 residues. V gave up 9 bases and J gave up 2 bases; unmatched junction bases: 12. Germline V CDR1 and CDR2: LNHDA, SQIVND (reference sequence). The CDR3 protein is CASHRDRGGWTNEKLFF. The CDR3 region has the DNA TGTGCCAGCCACCGGGACAGGGGAGGTTGGACTAATGAAAAACTGTTTTTT.

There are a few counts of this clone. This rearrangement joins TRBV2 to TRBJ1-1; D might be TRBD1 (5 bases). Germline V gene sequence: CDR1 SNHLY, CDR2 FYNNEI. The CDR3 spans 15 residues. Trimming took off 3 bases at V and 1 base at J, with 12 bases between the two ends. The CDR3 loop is CASSDRGGENTEAFF. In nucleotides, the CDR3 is TGTGCCAGCAGTGATCGGGGGGGAGAGAACACTGAAGCTTTCTTT.

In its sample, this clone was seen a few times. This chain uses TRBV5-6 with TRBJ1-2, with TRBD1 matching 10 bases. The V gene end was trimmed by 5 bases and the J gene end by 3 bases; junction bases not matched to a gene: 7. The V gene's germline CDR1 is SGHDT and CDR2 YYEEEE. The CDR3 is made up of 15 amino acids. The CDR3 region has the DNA TGTGCCAGCAGTTCTAGGACAGGGGGATACTATGGCTACACCTTC. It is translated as CASSSRTGGYYGYTF. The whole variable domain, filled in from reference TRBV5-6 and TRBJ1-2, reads DAGVTQSPTHLIKTRGQQVTLRCSPKSGHDTVSWYQQALGQGPQFIFQYYEEEERQRGNFPDRFSGHQFPNYSSELNVNALLLGDSALYLCASSSRTGGYYGYTFGSGTRLTVV.

The CDR3 nucleotides are TGTGCCAGCAGCTTAGATCTGGGGGGGGGTAGCTCCTACAATGAGCAGTTCTTC. Its protein product is CASSLDLGGGSSYNEQFF. The chain couples TRBV11-2 to TRBJ2-1; 7 bases map to TRBD2. CDR1 and CDR2 from the germline V gene are SGHAT and FQNNGV. This CDR3 region has 18 residues. The V and J ends lost 0 bases and 0 bases, in that order; junction bases with no gene match: 8.

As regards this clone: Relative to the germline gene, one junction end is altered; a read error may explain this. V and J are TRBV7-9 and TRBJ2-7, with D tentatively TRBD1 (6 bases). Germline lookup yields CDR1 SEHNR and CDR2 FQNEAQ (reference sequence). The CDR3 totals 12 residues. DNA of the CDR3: TGTTCCAGCAACGGACAGACCTACGAGCAGTACTTC. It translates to CSSNGQTYEQYF.

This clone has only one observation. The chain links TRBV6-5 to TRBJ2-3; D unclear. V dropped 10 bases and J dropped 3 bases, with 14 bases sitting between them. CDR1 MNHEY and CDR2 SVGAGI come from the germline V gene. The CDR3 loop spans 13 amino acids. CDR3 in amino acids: CATTGADTDTQYF. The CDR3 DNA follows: TGTGCCACCACTGGCGCGGATACAGATACGCAGTATTTT.

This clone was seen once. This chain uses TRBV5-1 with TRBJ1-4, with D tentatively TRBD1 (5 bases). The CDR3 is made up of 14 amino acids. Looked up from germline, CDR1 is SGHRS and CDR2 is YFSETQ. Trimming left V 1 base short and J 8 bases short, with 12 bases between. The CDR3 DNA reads TGCGCCAGCAGCTTGTTGGACCCAGGGGAAAAACTGTTTTTT. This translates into CASSLLDPGEKLFF.

CDR3: CAISGAGGLSYEQYF. The DNA for the CDR3 is TGTGCCATCAGTGGAGCGGGAGGGCTCTCCTACGAGCAGTACTTC. The chain uses TRBV10-3 and TRBJ2-7; 10 positions agree with TRBD2. CDR1 is ENHRY, CDR2 SYGVKD, per germline. The CDR3 runs 15 residues. V shed 4 bases, J shed 0 bases, and the junction held 3 bases outside the gene matches.

CDR3 in DNA: TGCGCCAGCAGCCAAGGGCTAGGCGAGCAGTACTTC. As protein: CASSQGLGEQYF. The chain links TRBV4-3 to TRBJ2-7; D gene unclear. Between the trimmed V and J ends, which lost 1 base and 6 bases, there was a span of 7 bases. Germline CDR1 reads LGHNA; CDR2 reads YSLEER. The length of the CDR3 is 12 residues.

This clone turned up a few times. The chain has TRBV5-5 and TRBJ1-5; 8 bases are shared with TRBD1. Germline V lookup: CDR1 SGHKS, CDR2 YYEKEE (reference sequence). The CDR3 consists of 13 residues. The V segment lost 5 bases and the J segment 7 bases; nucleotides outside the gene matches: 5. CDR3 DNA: TGTGCCAGCAGTCCGGACAGGGTCCAGCCCCAGCATTTT. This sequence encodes CASSPDRVQPQHF.

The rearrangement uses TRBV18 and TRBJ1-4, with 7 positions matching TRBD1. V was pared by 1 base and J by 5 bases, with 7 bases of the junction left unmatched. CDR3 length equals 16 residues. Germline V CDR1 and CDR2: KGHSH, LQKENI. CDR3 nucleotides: TGTGCCAGCTCACCACTAGGGGGCGCTAACAATGAAAAACTGTTTTTT. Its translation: CASSPLGGANNEKLFF.

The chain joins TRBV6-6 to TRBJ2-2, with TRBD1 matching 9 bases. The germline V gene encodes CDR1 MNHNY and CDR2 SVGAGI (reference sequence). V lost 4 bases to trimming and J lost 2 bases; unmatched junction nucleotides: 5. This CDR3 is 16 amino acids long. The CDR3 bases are TGTGCCAGCAGTTGGGACAGGGCGTTTAACACCGGGGAGCTGTTTTTT. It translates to CASSWDRAFNTGELFF.

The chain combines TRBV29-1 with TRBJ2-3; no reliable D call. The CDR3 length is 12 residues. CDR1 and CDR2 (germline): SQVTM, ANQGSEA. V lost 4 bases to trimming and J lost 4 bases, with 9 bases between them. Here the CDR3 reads CSVALGPDTQYF. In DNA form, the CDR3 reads TGCAGCGTTGCTCTAGGCCCAGATACGCAGTATTTT.

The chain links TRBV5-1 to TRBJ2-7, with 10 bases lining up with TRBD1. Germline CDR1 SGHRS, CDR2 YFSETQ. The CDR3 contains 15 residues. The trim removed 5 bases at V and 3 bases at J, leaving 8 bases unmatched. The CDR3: CASSFPGTGDYEQYF. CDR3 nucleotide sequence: TGCGCCAGCAGTTTTCCCGGGACAGGGGACTACGAGCAGTACTTC.

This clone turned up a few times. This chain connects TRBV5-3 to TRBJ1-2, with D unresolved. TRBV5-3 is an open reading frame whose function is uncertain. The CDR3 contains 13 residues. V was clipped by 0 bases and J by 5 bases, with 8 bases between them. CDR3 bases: TGTGCCAGAAGCTTGGATGGGGAGTATGGCTACACCTTC. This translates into CARSLDGEYGYTF.

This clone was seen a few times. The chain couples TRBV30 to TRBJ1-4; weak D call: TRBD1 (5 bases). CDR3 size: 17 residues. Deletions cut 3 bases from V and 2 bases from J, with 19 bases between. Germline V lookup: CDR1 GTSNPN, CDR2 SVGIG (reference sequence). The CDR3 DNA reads TGTGCCTGGAGCCGAATGGGGCAAACCAGGACTAATGAAAAACTGTTTTTT. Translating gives CAWSRMGQTRTNEKLFF.

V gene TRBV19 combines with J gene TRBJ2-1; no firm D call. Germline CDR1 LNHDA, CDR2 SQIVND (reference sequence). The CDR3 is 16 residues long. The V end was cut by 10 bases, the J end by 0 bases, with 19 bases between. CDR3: CATYMGSLSSYNEQFF. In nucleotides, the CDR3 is TGTGCCACGTACATGGGCAGCTTGAGCTCCTACAATGAGCAGTTCTTC.

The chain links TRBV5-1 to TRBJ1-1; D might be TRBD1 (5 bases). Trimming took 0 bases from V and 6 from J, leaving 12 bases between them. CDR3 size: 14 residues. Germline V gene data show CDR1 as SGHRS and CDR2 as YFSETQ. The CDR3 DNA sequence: TGCGCCAGCAGCTTGGCAGGGCGGGAGGCTGAAGCTTTCTTT. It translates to CASSLAGREAEAFF.

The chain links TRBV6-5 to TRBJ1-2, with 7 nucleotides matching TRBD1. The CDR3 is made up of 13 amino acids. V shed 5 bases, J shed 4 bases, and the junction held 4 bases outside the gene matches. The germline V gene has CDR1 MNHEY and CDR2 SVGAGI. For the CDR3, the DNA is TGTGCCAGCAGTACCCGGGACAGCTATGGCTACACCTTC. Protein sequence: CASSTRDSYGYTF.

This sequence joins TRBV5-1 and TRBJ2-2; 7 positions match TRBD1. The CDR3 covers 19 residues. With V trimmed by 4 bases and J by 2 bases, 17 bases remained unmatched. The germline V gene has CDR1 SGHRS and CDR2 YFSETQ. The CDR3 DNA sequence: TGCGCCAGCAGCCGCAATTGGGATCGGGACAGCAAAAACACCGGGGAGCTGTTTTTT. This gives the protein CASSRNWDRDSKNTGELFF. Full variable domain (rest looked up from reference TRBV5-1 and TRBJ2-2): KAGVTQTPRYLIKTRGQQVTLSCSPISGHRSVSWYQQTPGQGLQFLFEYFSETQRNKGNFPGRFSGRQFSNSRSEMNVSTLELGDSALYLCASSRNWDRDSKNTGELFFGEGSRLTVL.

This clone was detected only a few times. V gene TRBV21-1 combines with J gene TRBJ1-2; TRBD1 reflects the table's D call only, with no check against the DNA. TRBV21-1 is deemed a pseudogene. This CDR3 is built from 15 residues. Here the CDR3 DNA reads TGTGCCAGCAGCGCCCGAAGACAGAACCCCTATGGCTACACCTTC. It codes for CASSARRQNPYGYTF.

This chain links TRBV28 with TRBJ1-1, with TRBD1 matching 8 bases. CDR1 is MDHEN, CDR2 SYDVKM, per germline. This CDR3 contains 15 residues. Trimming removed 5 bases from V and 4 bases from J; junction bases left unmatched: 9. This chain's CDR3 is CASSLPGTGSTEAFF. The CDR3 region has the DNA TGTGCCAGCAGTCTTCCCGGGACAGGAAGCACTGAAGCTTTCTTT. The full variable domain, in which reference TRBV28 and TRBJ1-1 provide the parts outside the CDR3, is DVKVTQSSRYLVKRTGEKVFLECVQDMDHENMFWYRQDPGLGLRLIYFSYDVKMKEKGDIPEGYSVSREKKERFSLILESASTNQTSMYLCASSLPGTGSTEAFFGQGTRLTVV.

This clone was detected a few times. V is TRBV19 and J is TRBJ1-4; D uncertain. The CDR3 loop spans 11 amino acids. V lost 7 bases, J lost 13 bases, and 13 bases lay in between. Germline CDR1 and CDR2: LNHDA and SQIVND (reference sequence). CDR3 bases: TGTGCCAGTACTGGCGGGAGGTCACTGTTTTTT. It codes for CASTGGRSLFF.